A selection of T cell receptor beta chains follows, all from one sample in a study of CD8 T cells in Susac syndrome. TCRdb reanalysed the immunoSEQ multiplex PCR reads using MiXCR and keeps one entry per CDR3 protein. The data contain about 140,000 distinct CDR3 sequences, 94% of them seen just once; the ten biggest clones take up over 0.07%. Sequencing was carried out using CD4+ T cells from PBMCs. The receptors derive from a human donor in good health. Each CDR3 is given with its conserved first and last residue. D genes are given only for firm matches. The listing skips clone size in some rows; elsewhere it reads once, few, many or a size class.

NA TRBJ1-5 TRBV10-2 NA CASSEYRGQPQHF TGCGCCAGCAGTGAGTACAGAGGGCAGCCCCAGCATTTT
NA TRBJ2-5 TRBV20-1 NA CSARREAGETQYF TGCAGTGCTAGGAGGGAGGCGGGAGAGACCCAGTACTTC
NA TRBJ2-5 TRBV9 TRBD2 CASSVAGGPEETQYF TGTGCCAGCAGCGTGGCGGGAGGGCCGGAGGAGACCCAGTACTTC
NA TRBJ2-7 TRBV20-1 NA CSARSWGSYEQYF TGCAGTGCTAGATCATGGGGCTCCTACGAGCAGTACTTC
NA TRBJ2-5 TRBV3-1 NA CASSQAGVETQYF TGTGCCAGCAGCCAAGCGGGAGTGGAGACCCAGTACTTC
NA TRBJ1-1 TRBV4-1 TRBD1 CASSRDRGMTEAFF TGCGCCAGCAGCCGGGACAGGGGGATGACTGAAGCTTTCTTT
NA TRBJ2-5 TRBV12-3/TRBV12-4 NA CASSPRTARETQYF TGTGCCAGCAGTCCTCGGACAGCTAGAGAGACCCAGTACTTC
NA TRBJ2-5 TRBV14 NA CASSQERGGGMETQYF TGTGCCAGCAGCCAAGAGCGCGGAGGGGGCATGGAGACCCAGTACTTC
NA TRBJ1-1 TRBV5-1 NA CASSFGGLWTEAFF TGCGCCAGCAGCTTCGGGGGATTGTGGACTGAAGCTTTCTTT
NA TRBJ1-5 TRBV12-3/TRBV12-4 TRBD1 CASSVQGARQPQHF TGTGCCAGCAGTGTTCAGGGGGCTCGGCAGCCCCAGCATTTT
NA TRBJ1-3 TRBV7-2 NA CASSRWAAGNTIYF TGTGCCAGCAGTCGGTGGGCGGCTGGAAACACCATATATTTT
once TRBJ2-3 TRBV5-8 NA CASSLNWGDTQYF TGTGCCAGCAGCTTAAACTGGGGGGATACGCAGTATTTT
NA TRBJ2-3 TRBV7-6 NA CASSLAGASTDTQYF TGTGCCAGCAGCTTAGCGGGTGCTAGCACAGATACGCAGTATTTT
few TRBJ2-2 TRBV18 NA CASSLDTGELFF TGTGCCAGCTCACTGGACACCGGGGAGCTGTTTTTT
NA TRBJ1-5 TRBV28 NA CASSSTGMNQPQHF TGTGCCAGCAGTTCCACAGGGATGAATCAGCCCCAGCATTTT
NA TRBJ2-2 TRBV20-1 NA CSAPADRTRGTGELFF TGCAGTGCTCCAGCGGACAGGACCCGGGGGACCGGGGAGCTGTTTTTT
NA TRBJ2-6 TRBV12-3/TRBV12-4 NA CASSLHNFGLSGANVLTF TGTGCCAGCAGTTTGCATAATTTTGGCCTCTCTGGGGCCAACGTCCTGACTTTC
NA TRBJ1-1 TRBV6-6 TRBD1 CASSYLGQVGTEAFF TGTGCCAGCAGTTACTTAGGACAGGTGGGGACTGAAGCTTTCTTT
NA TRBJ1-2 TRBV19 TRBD1 CASSPRGLLFYGYTF TGTGCCAGTAGTCCCAGGGGGCTACTCTTCTATGGCTACACCTTC
NA TRBJ1-2 TRBV7-2 NA CASSLFGTFNGYTF TGTGCCAGCAGCTTATTCGGTACCTTCAATGGCTACACCTTC
NA TRBJ2-3 TRBV5-6 TRBD2 CASSLLAGTSGPMRNF TGTGCCAGCAGCCTACTAGCTGGGACTAGCGGACCTATGAGGAATTTT
NA TRBJ2-3 TRBV12-3/TRBV12-4 NA CASSLGVGDTDTQYF TGTGCCAGCAGCCTAGGGGTTGGGGACACAGATACGCAGTATTTT
once TRBJ1-2 TRBV20-1 NA CSGTDLNYGYTF TGCAGCGGGACCGACCTTAACTATGGCTACACCTTC
NA TRBJ1-5 TRBV30 TRBD1 CAWRPWTGNQPQHF TGTGCCTGGCGGCCTTGGACAGGTAATCAGCCCCAGCATTTT
NA TRBJ2-7 TRBV11-2 NA CASRDTLATRGQYF TGTGCCAGCAGGGACACCCTAGCGACTCGAGGGCAGTACTTC
NA TRBJ2-3 TRBV29-1 TRBD2 CSVRTSGYTDTQYF TGCAGCGTCCGGACTAGCGGCTACACAGATACGCAGTATTTT
NA TRBJ2-7 TRBV10-3 NA CAISSGTGAYEQYF TGTGCCATCAGTTCCGGGACTGGAGCCTACGAGCAGTACTTC
NA TRBJ2-7 TRBV20-1 TRBD1 CSAKAGTGTKEQYF TGCAGTGCGAAGGCCGGGACAGGCACTAAGGAGCAGTACTTC
NA TRBJ1-2 TRBV20-1 NA CSARLRESGYTF TGCAGTGCTAGACTTAGGGAATCTGGCTACACCTTC
NA TRBJ1-4 TRBV29-1 NA CSVSGTQHPVNEKLFF TGCAGCGTTTCCGGGACTCAACACCCCGTGAATGAAAAACTGTTTTTT
NA TRBJ2-1 TRBV7-3 TRBD2 CASSLQAGGGNEQFF TGTGCCAGCAGCTTACAAGCGGGAGGCGGGAATGAGCAGTTCTTC
once TRBJ2-3 TRBV6-2/TRBV6-3 TRBD2 CASSYVPSGTSTDTQYF TGTGCCAGCAGTTACGTTCCTAGCGGGACTAGCACAGATACGCAGTATTTT
NA TRBJ2-7 TRBV30 NA CAWSAGITYEQYF TGTGCCTGGAGCGCGGGGATAACCTACGAGCAGTACTTC
once TRBJ1-3 TRBV3-1 NA CASSQDAFIRNTIYF TGTGCCAGCAGCCAAGATGCGTTTATCAGAAACACCATATATTTT
NA TRBJ1-2 TRBV12-3/TRBV12-4 NA CASSLEHLGYTF TGTGCCAGCAGTTTAGAACACCTCGGCTACACCTTC
few TRBJ2-5 TRBV5-1 NA CASSFSGLETQYF TGCGCCAGCAGCTTCTCAGGGTTAGAGACCCAGTACTTC
NA TRBJ2-7 TRBV7-3 TRBD2 CASSPGLAVHYEQYF TGTGCCAGCAGTCCTGGACTAGCGGTACATTACGAGCAGTACTTC
NA TRBJ2-2 TRBV4-2 NA CASSHRLESGELFF TGTGCCAGCAGCCATCGATTAGAATCCGGGGAGCTGTTTTTT
NA TRBJ1-2 TRBV29-1 NA CSVGAGTNYGYTF TGCAGCGTTGGTGCGGGAACTAACTATGGCTACACCTTC
once TRBJ2-7 TRBV12-3/TRBV12-4 TRBD2 CASRTSGRYEQYF TGTGCCAGCAGGACTAGCGGGAGGTACGAGCAGTACTTC
NA TRBJ2-3 TRBV11-2 TRBD1 CASSQPGQGSTDTQYF TGTGCCAGCAGCCAACCGGGACAGGGTAGCACAGATACGCAGTATTTT
NA TRBJ1-1 TRBV4-1 NA CASSQGMGATGGEAFF TGCGCCAGCAGCCAAGGGATGGGAGCGACCGGGGGGGAAGCTTTCTTT
NA TRBJ1-1 TRBV2 NA CASRSAAGEAFF TGTGCCAGCAGATCCGCGGCAGGGGAAGCTTTCTTT
NA TRBJ1-1 TRBV12-3/TRBV12-4 NA CASSFGTEAFF TGTGCCAGCAGTTTTGGGACTGAAGCTTTCTTT
NA TRBJ1-5 TRBV24-1 TRBD1 CATSGDRGQPQHF TGTGCCACCAGTGGGGACAGGGGTCAGCCCCAGCATTTT
NA TRBJ2-5 TRBV20-1 NA CSARDPQRRGQETQYF TGCAGTGCTAGAGATCCCCAGCGGAGGGGGCAAGAGACCCAGTACTTC
NA TRBJ2-1 TRBV30 NA CAWYRVSLFF TGTGCCTGGTACAGGGTTTCACTGTTCTTC
NA TRBJ1-2 TRBV3-1 NA CASSQARGRPNYGYTF TGTGCCAGCAGCCAAGCGAGGGGGAGGCCTAACTATGGCTACACCTTC
NA TRBJ1-2 TRBV30 NA CAWSDGGPSTLF TGTGCCTGGAGTGATGGAGGACCGTCAACCCTCTTC
NA TRBJ2-7 TRBV20-1 TRBD2 CSARGGLAGALYEQYF TGCAGTGCTAGAGGAGGACTAGCGGGGGCTCTCTACGAGCAGTACTTC
NA TRBJ1-4 TRBV14 NA CASSQDRGRTNEKLFF TGTGCCAGCAGCCAAGATCGCGGGAGGACTAATGAAAAACTGTTTTTT